This T cell receptor beta chain was retrieved from a study of T-cell reconstitution after alpha-beta-depleted transplantation in children. This clonotype was counted a few times. Its antigen is still unknown. General study results and limits: Most T-cell counts and diversity one year after the transplant came from T cells that were newly produced.

It was with unique molecular identifiers that the TCRbeta library was prepared. TCRdb ran MiXCR on the PCR reads and lists one entry per CDR3 protein. The sample includes 530,000 or so distinct CDR3 sequences, roughly 30% seen only once; the top ten take 30% to 45%. Specimen: PBMCs, collected before TCRalphabeta/CD19-depleted stem cell transplant. The TCR comes from a boy in the first two years of life with Wiskott-Aldrich syndrome, due to receive a stem cell transplant.

DNA of the CDR3: TGCAGCTCGGGACAGGGGGTATGGGAGCAGTACTTC. It translates to CSSGQGVWEQYF. The chain recombines TRBV20-1 with TRBJ2-7, with 11 bases matching TRBD1. CDR1 DFQATT and CDR2 SNEGSKA come from the germline V gene (reference sequence). The CDR3 runs 12 residues.